This paragraph covers one T cell receptor (beta chain) sequence. V shed 1 base and J 9 bases; nucleotides not matched to a gene: 4. Germline loops: CDR1 SSHAT, CDR2 FNYEAQ (reference sequence). This CDR3 spans 14 amino acids. The sample originates from a study of blood T cells in healthy people across ages. PCR was performed a second time for about 7 to 12 cycles using a sample-barcoded 5' primer and a J-beta primer mix. TCRdb recomputed calls from the 5' RACE reads with MiXCR, one row per CDR3 protein. The table shows around 970,000 distinct CDR3 sequences, with roughly 47% occurring only once. This chain connects TRBV7-7 to TRBJ2-1; 9 bases are a match to TRBD1. The source material was blood. This TCR came from a woman aged 60-75 years in good health. The CDR3 nucleotides read TGTGCCAGCAGCTTAGTGGGACAGGGCAGTGAGCAGTTCTTC. As protein: CASSLVGQGSEQFF.